These 32 T cell receptor beta chains were sequenced from one sample in a study of cytomegalovirus exposure and HLA in healthy donors. The primer mix had 60 Vbeta and 13 Jbeta primers. TCRdb's table, derived via immunoSEQ multiplex PCR, lists solely in-frame clones and lacks some. The table lists under 200,000 clones, 82% of them singletons. Sequencing was performed on PBMCs. The receptors derive from a girl aged 5 to 17 in good health and CMV-seropositive.

The chain carries TRBV2 and TRBJ2-7; weak D call: TRBD1 (5 bases). The CDR3 runs to 12 residues. V was cut by 4 bases and J by 3 bases, with 7 bases left in between. In germline, CDR1 is SNHLY, CDR2 FYNNEI. In DNA form, the CDR3 reads TGTGCCAGCAGTGTAGGGGACTACGAGCAGTACTTC. Residues: CASSVGDYEQYF. The variable domain in full, completed from reference TRBV2 and TRBJ2-7, reads EPEVTQTPSHQVTQMGQEVILRCVPISNHLYFYWYRQILGQKVEFLVSFYNNEISEKSEIFDDQFSVERPDGSNFTLKIRSTKLEDSAMYFCASSVGDYEQYFGPGTRLTVT.

For this clone: Other DNA sequences in this specimen translate into the identical CDR3. This rearrangement joins TRBV30 to TRBJ2-7; 7 bases agree with TRBD2. The germline V gene encodes CDR1 GTSNPN and CDR2 SVGIG (reference sequence). The CDR3 is 13 residues long. Trimming removed 2 bases from V and 2 bases from J; junction bases left unmatched: 3. The CDR3 DNA reads as TGTGCCTGGAGTCTGGCGGGGGCCTACGAGCAGTACTTC. Translating gives CAWSLAGAYEQYF.

This chain links TRBV28 with TRBJ2-3; 10 bases map to TRBD2. CDR3 length equals 19 residues. After removal of 4 bases from V and 1 base from J, the junction contained 14 bases not matched to a gene. The germline V gene has CDR1 MDHEN and CDR2 SYDVKM. The CDR3 sequence: CASSSPGLASGWGTDTQYF. CDR3 bases: TGTGCCAGCAGTTCCCCGGGACTAGCGTCTGGGTGGGGCACAGATACGCAGTATTTT.

The V gene is TRBV20-1, the J gene TRBJ2-5; D uncertain. Germline assignment: CDR1 DFQATT and CDR2 SNEGSKA (reference sequence). Trimming left V 0 bases short and J 9 bases short, with 8 bases between. CDR3 length equals 11 residues. The CDR3 spells CSARDRIAQYF. CDR3 nucleotides: TGCAGTGCTAGAGATAGAATCGCCCAGTACTTC.

This chain connects TRBV7-2 to TRBJ2-7; D is ambiguous. The germline gives CDR1 SGHTA, CDR2 FQGNSA. CDR3 length: 16 residues. The V and J ends lost 2 bases and 1 base respectively, with 15 bases between them. CDR3 bases: TGTGCCAGCAGCTTAAGTTCGGCAGGTAGGTCCTACGAGCAGTACTTC. Translation: CASSLSSAGRSYEQYF. The variable domain in full, with the rest retrieved from reference TRBV7-2 and TRBJ2-7, is GAGVSQSPSNKVTEKGKDVELRCDPISGHTALYWYRQSLGQGLEFLIYFQGNSAPDKSGLPSDRFSAERTGGSVSTLTIQRTQQEDSAVYLCASSLSSAGRSYEQYFGPGTRLTVT.

Details on this clone: Other DNA sequences in the same sample also yield this CDR3. The J gene is TRBJ1-2, the V gene TRBV27, with 7 nucleotides matching TRBD1. The germline CDR1 and CDR2 sequences are MNHEY and SMNVEV (reference sequence). Unmatched junction bases numbered 1, after V lost 4 bases and J lost 2 bases. The CDR3 length is 13 residues. The CDR3 here is CASSSGQNYGYTF. For the CDR3, the DNA is TGTGCCAGCAGTTCGGGACAGAACTATGGCTACACCTTC.

V and J are TRBV27 and TRBJ1-1; possibly TRBD1 for D (6 bases). Trimming took 6 bases from V and 11 from J, leaving 22 bases between them. From germline, CDR1 is MNHEY and CDR2 SMNVEV (reference sequence). The CDR3 sequence is 14 residues long. CDR3 in DNA: TGTGCCAGCAGCCAGAGGGGGGGGAGGGGAGATGCTTTCTTT. Its protein is CASSQRGGRGDAFF.

The chain combines TRBV7-8 with TRBJ1-1; D is uncertain. This CDR3 comprises 13 residues. V was clipped by 1 base and J by 7 bases, with 10 bases between them. The germline gives CDR1 SGHVS, CDR2 FQNEAQ. The chain's CDR3 is CASSLDGGDEAFF. CDR3 in DNA: TGTGCCAGCAGCTTAGATGGCGGGGATGAAGCTTTCTTT.

This clone was counted only a few times. The chain has TRBV6-6 and TRBJ2-7, with unresolved D. Germline CDR1 is MNHNY and CDR2 is SVGAGI (reference sequence). The CDR3 runs to 13 residues. The V end was cut by 6 bases, the J end by 3 bases, with 12 bases between. The CDR3 spells CASSRIENYEQYF. Here the CDR3 DNA reads TGTGCCAGCAGCCGTATTGAGAACTACGAGCAGTACTTC.

V usage is TRBV27 and J usage is TRBJ2-2, with 8 bases matching TRBD1. The CDR3 contains 15 residues. Per germline, CDR1 MNHEY and CDR2 SMNVEV (reference sequence). V was clipped by 5 bases and J by 2 bases; unmatched bases: 4. In DNA, the CDR3 is TGTGCCAGCAGTCGACAGGGGACAAACACCGGGGAGCTGTTTTTT. Translating it yields CASSRQGTNTGELFF.

The chain carries TRBV18 and TRBJ1-2; TRBD1 matches 7 bases. Germline-derived CDR1 and CDR2 are KGHSH and LQKENI. Trimming at V came to 0 bases and at J to 2 bases, leaving 6 bases not matched to a gene. The CDR3 contains 16 residues. CDR3: CASSPPLGGANYGYTF. The CDR3 nucleotides are TGTGCCAGCTCACCACCGTTAGGGGGCGCGAACTATGGCTACACCTTC.

The chain recombines TRBV4-1 with TRBJ1-1; 9 bases are a match to TRBD1. Germline V gene lookup returns CDR1 MGHRA and CDR2 YSYEKL. The CDR3 length is 14 residues. Losses at the gene ends were 4 bases for V and 4 bases for J; bases not matched to a gene: 4. The CDR3 DNA is TGCGCCAGCAGCCCGCGGGACAGGGCCACTGAAGCTTTCTTT. Encoded protein: CASSPRDRATEAFF.

The genes are TRBV5-4 and TRBJ2-7; D perhaps matches TRBD2 (6 bases). The V end lost 4 bases, the J end lost 3 bases, and 17 bases lay between the germline ends. This CDR3 is 15 amino acids long. Looked up from germline, CDR1 is SGHNT and CDR2 is YYREEE (reference sequence). The CDR3 is CASSHPTEGNYEQYF. CDR3 sequence (DNA): TGTGCCAGCAGCCACCCCACGGAGGGGAACTACGAGCAGTACTTC. Variable domain in full (rest from reference TRBV5-4 and TRBJ2-7): ETGVTQSPTHLIKTRGQQVTLRCSSQSGHNTVSWYQQALGQGPQFIFQYYREEENGRGNFPPRFSGLQFPNYSSELNVNALELDDSALYLCASSHPTEGNYEQYFGPGTRLTVT.

The J gene is TRBJ2-7, the V gene TRBV7-8, with TRBD1 as a possible D gene (6 bases). The V and J ends lost 2 bases and 5 bases respectively, with 16 bases between them. CDR3 length: 15 residues. CDR1 and CDR2 (germline): SGHVS, FQNEAQ. In DNA, the CDR3 is TGTGCCAGCAGCTTACAGGGTAACAGGGTGCACGAGCAGTACTTC. Encoded protein: CASSLQGNRVHEQYF.

V and J are TRBV7-9 and TRBJ2-7, with D possibly matching TRBD2 (5 bases). Germline V gene data show CDR1 as SEHNR and CDR2 as FQNEAQ (reference sequence). Between the trimmed V and J ends, which lost 4 bases and 6 bases, there was a span of 19 bases. The CDR3 is 15 amino acids. CDR3 in amino acids: CASSSRGPGSSEQYF. The CDR3, as DNA: TGTGCCAGCAGCTCACGCGGACCGGGGTCGTCCGAGCAGTACTTC.

V gene TRBV2 combines with J gene TRBJ2-3, with 8 bases identical to TRBD2. Germline lookup yields CDR1 SNHLY and CDR2 FYNNEI. The V and J ends lost 3 bases and 5 bases, in that order; junction bases with no gene match: 4. The CDR3 sequence is 14 residues long. CDR3 protein: CASSDGTRKDTQYF. The CDR3 nucleotides read TGTGCCAGCAGTGATGGGACTAGAAAAGATACGCAGTATTTT.

The chain carries TRBV6-1 and TRBJ2-5; 10 nucleotides match TRBD2. CDR3 size: 15 residues. CDR1 is MNHNS and CDR2 is SASEGT in the germline V gene. The trim removed 2 bases at V and 5 bases at J, leaving 5 bases unmatched. The CDR3 nucleotides read TGTGCCAGCAGTGAAATTCTAGCGGGAGTCGAGACCCAGTACTTC. This codes for CASSEILAGVETQYF.

The chain is built from TRBV7-9 and TRBJ2-7; D is perhaps TRBD1 (5 bases). With 3 bases removed from V and 1 base from J, the gap between germline ends came to 10 bases. This CDR3 contains 14 residues. Germline V lookup: CDR1 SEHNR, CDR2 FQNEAQ (reference sequence). In DNA, the CDR3 is TGTGCCAGCAGCTTGGACCAGGGTTCCTACGAGCAGTACTTC. This translates into CASSLDQGSYEQYF.

The chain carries TRBV7-8 and TRBJ2-1, with 9 bases matching TRBD2. The V gene's germline CDR1 is SGHVS and CDR2 FQNEAQ. The length of the CDR3 is 15 residues. V shed 7 bases and J 4 bases; nucleotides not matched to a gene: 8. CDR3 in amino acids: CASIKGRGGYNEQFF. The CDR3 DNA reads TGTGCCAGCATCAAGGGGCGGGGGGGTTACAATGAGCAGTTCTTC.

The genes are TRBV7-9 and TRBJ2-5; D not certain. The germline gives CDR1 SEHNR, CDR2 FQNEAQ (reference sequence). This CDR3 region has 15 residues. Trimming removed 6 bases at V and 2 bases at J, with 16 bases between. The CDR3 protein is CASRDGRSLQETQYF. The DNA of the CDR3 is TGTGCCAGCAGAGACGGCCGGAGTTTACAAGAGACCCAGTACTTC.

J is TRBJ2-7 and V is TRBV7-9, with 9 bases fitting TRBD1. Germline assignment: CDR1 SEHNR and CDR2 FQNEAQ (reference sequence). V gave up 5 bases and J gave up 5 bases; unmatched junction bases: 4. CDR3 length: 13 residues. This CDR3 reads CASSLDRGDEQYF. CDR3 DNA sequence: TGTGCCAGCAGCCTGGACAGGGGCGACGAGCAGTACTTC.

Comment on this clone: This CDR3 is also generated by other DNA sequences in the sample. The chain is built from TRBV9 and TRBJ1-1; possible D gene TRBD1, 6 bases. V lost 3 bases and J lost 4, with 7 bases in between. Germline V gene lookup returns CDR1 SGDLS and CDR2 YYNGEE. There are 12 residues in the CDR3. CDR3 in amino acids: CASSEGGTEAFF. The CDR3 DNA reads TGTGCCAGCAGCGAAGGGGGCACTGAAGCTTTCTTT.

The chain uses TRBV19 and TRBJ1-5; 10 nucleotides match TRBD1. The CDR3 totals 16 residues. V lost 6 bases to trimming and J lost 4 bases; unmatched junction nucleotides: 9. Germline V lookup: CDR1 LNHDA, CDR2 SQIVND (reference sequence). CDR3 nucleotides: TGTGCCAGTAGCCCCCGCAGGACAGGGGGGAATCAGCCCCAGCATTTT. Amino acids: CASSPRRTGGNQPQHF. Full variable domain (remainder filled in from reference TRBV19 and TRBJ1-5): DGGITQSPKYLFRKEGQNVTLSCEQNLNHDAMYWYRQDPGQGLRLIYYSQIVNDFQKGDIAEGYSVSREKKESFPLTVTSAQKNPTAFYLCASSPRRTGGNQPQHFGDGTRLSIL.

The CDR3, as DNA: TGTGCCAGCAGTGGACTAGCGGGAGACGAGCAGTACTTC. This codes for CASSGLAGDEQYF. The chain couples TRBV5-4 to TRBJ2-7, with 13 nucleotides matching TRBD2. CDR3 size: 13 residues. Germline values: CDR1 SGHNT, CDR2 YYREEE (reference sequence). With V trimmed by 5 bases and J by 5 bases, 1 base remained unmatched. The variable domain in full, with the rest retrieved from reference TRBV5-4 and TRBJ2-7, is ETGVTQSPTHLIKTRGQQVTLRCSSQSGHNTVSWYQQALGQGPQFIFQYYREEENGRGNFPPRFSGLQFPNYSSELNVNALELDDSALYLCASSGLAGDEQYFGPGTRLTVT.

The chain combines TRBV10-3 with TRBJ2-7, with D uncertain. Germline V gives CDR1 ENHRY, CDR2 SYGVKD. The ends were cut back, 0 bases at V and 7 bases at J, with 13 bases in the middle. The CDR3 spans 14 residues. CDR3 amino acids: CAISESPTRREQYF. The CDR3, as DNA: TGTGCCATCAGTGAGTCACCGACACGCAGGGAGCAGTACTTC.

The chain carries TRBV6-4 and TRBJ2-2; the match to TRBD2 covers 10 bases. The CDR3 extends over 14 amino acids. The J segment lost 4 bases and the V segment lost 5 bases, leaving 1 base of the junction unmatched. CDR1 is MRHNA, CDR2 SNTAGT, per germline. The CDR3 here is CASSSGGATGELFF. DNA for the CDR3: TGTGCCAGCAGTAGCGGGGGGGCCACCGGGGAGCTGTTTTTT.

J is TRBJ2-1 and V is TRBV5-1; 7 bases align to TRBD2. V lost 5 bases, J lost 3 bases, and 5 bases stayed unmatched. The CDR3 spans 14 residues. Germline CDR1 and CDR2: SGHRS and YFSETQ. CDR3 amino acids: CASRDAGDYNEQFF. The CDR3 bases are TGCGCCAGCAGGGACGCGGGGGACTACAATGAGCAGTTCTTC.

The gene calls are TRBV28 and TRBJ2-3, with 7 bases matching TRBD2. This CDR3 spans 17 amino acids. With 4 bases clipped from V and 3 bases from J, the junction kept 13 bases outside the gene matches. The V gene's germline CDR1 is MDHEN and CDR2 SYDVKM. CDR3 region: CASSSPRDYSGTDTQYF. The DNA for the CDR3 is TGTGCCAGCAGTTCCCCCAGGGACTACTCGGGGACAGATACGCAGTATTTT.

This chain uses TRBV27 with TRBJ1-2; 7 bases match TRBD1. CDR1 and CDR2 from the germline V gene are MNHEY and SMNVEV (reference sequence). This CDR3 is built from 13 residues. J was trimmed by 4 bases and V by 7 bases; bases with no gene match: 6. The CDR3 sequence is CASKLGTAYGYTF. The DNA for the CDR3 is TGTGCCAGCAAACTTGGGACAGCCTATGGCTACACCTTC.

V usage is TRBV6-5 and J usage is TRBJ2-7; maybe TRBD1 (5 bases). Germline V gene data show CDR1 as MNHEY and CDR2 as SVGAGI. The CDR3 extends over 16 amino acids. The V end was cut by 0 bases, the J end by 4 bases, with 16 bases between. The CDR3 nucleotides read TGTGCCAGCAGTTACTCGATTGGACAAAGGGCATACGAGCAGTACTTC. This codes for CASSYSIGQRAYEQYF.

The CDR3 DNA is TGTGCCATCAGGACACCGGGACTGGGCCTAGATGAGCAGTTCTTC. Translated, it gives CAIRTPGLGLDEQFF. This chain connects TRBV10-3 to TRBJ2-1; perhaps TRBD2 as D (6 bases). V was clipped by 6 bases and J by 8 bases, with 20 bases between them. The CDR3 runs 15 residues. Germline V gene lookup returns CDR1 ENHRY and CDR2 SYGVKD.

The V call is TRBV7-9, the J call TRBJ1-4; D might be TRBD1 (6 bases). V was pared by 1 base and J by 7 bases, with 13 bases between. This CDR3 spans 15 amino acids. Germline-derived CDR1 and CDR2 are SEHNR and FQNEAQ (reference sequence). This chain's CDR3 is CASSLVPTGSEKLFF. Written as DNA, the CDR3 is TGTGCCAGCAGCTTAGTCCCTACAGGGAGTGAAAAACTGTTTTTT.